This T cell receptor beta chain was recorded in a study of early T cells in non-severe SARS-CoV-2 infection. As for the study in general: It was bulk RNA from unsorted whole blood that was sequenced, and the chains were unpaired.

The germline V and J ends were trimmed by 7 bases and 1 base, with 14 bases remaining between them. The CDR3 is 15 residues long. Germline assignment: CDR1 MDHEN and CDR2 SYDVKM. This clonotype has a handful of counts. Its antigen is as yet unknown. Individually, cDNA molecules had unique molecular identifiers attached to them. TCRdb re-called the 5' RACE reads through MiXCR, storing one row per CDR3 protein. The repertoire consists of fewer than 85,000 distinct CDR3 sequences, with over 9% occurring once and the leading ten covering 4.8%. Broader study findings: VDJdb matching favored anti-spike CD8 responses, missing private and CD4 specificities.

The sample taken for sequencing was whole blood. This clonotype originated in an adult who was a healthcare worker with PCR-confirmed SARS-CoV-2 infection or an uninfected control (not recorded which). V and J are TRBV28 and TRBJ2-1, with D possibly TRBD2 on 5 matching bases. CDR3: CASTAPGESYNEQFF. Written as DNA, the CDR3 is TGTGCCAGCACCGCCCCCGGGGAATCCTACAATGAGCAGTTCTTC.